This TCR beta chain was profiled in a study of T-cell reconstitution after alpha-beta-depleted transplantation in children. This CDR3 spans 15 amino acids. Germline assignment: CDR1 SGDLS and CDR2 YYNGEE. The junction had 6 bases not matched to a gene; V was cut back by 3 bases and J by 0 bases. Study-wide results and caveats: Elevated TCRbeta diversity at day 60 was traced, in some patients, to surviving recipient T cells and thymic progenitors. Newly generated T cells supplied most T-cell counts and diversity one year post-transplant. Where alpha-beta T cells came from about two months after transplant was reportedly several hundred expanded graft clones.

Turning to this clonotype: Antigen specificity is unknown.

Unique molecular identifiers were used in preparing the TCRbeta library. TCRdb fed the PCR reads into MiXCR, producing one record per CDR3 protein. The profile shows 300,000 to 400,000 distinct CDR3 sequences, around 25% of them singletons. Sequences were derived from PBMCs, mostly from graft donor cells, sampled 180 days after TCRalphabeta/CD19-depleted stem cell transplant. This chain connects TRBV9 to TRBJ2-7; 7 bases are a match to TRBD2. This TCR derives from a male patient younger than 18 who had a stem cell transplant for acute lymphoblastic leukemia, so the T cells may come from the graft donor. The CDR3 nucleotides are TGTGCCAGCAGCGCGAGCGGGATTAGCTCCTACGAGCAGTACTTC. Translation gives CASSASGISSYEQYF.